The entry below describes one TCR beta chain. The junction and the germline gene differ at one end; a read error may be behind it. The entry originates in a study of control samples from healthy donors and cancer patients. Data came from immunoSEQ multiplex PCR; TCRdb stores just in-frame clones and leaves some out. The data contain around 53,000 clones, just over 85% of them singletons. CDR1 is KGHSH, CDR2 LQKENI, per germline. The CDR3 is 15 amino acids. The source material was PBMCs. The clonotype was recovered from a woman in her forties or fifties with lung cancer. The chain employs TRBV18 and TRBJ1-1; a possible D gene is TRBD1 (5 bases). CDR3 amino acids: CASSPGAGLKTEAFF. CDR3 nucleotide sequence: TGTGCCAGCTCACCGGGTGCAGGGTTGAAAACTGAAGCTTTCTTT.